The next 18 T cell receptor beta chains were all read from a single sample in a study of T cells in women clearing cervical HPV infection. The data were produced by immunoSEQ multiplex PCR, yet TCRdb's version contains in-frame clones alone and is incomplete. This table holds tens of thousands of clones. Sequences were obtained from blood buffy coat. The receptor source for this set is a woman between 18 and 70 years old with a cervical HPV16 infection that either progressed to CIN3+ or cleared (not recorded which).

Notes on this clone: The read ends 3 residues shy of where the CDR3 ends; the end is completed using the germline J gene. The J gene is TRBJ1-3, the V gene TRBV11-2; D remains ambiguous. Germline V CDR1 and CDR2: SGHAT, FQNNGV. The CDR3 covers 15 residues. V dropped 8 bases and J dropped 0 bases, with 14 bases sitting between them. The sequenced part of the CDR3 DNA is TGTGCCAGCTCCACGGCGGGGAACTCTGGAAACACC. Amino acid sequence: CASSTAGNSGNT. In full, the CDR3 is CASSTAGNSGNTIYF. The variable domain in full, with the rest retrieved from reference TRBV11-2 and TRBJ1-3, is EAGVAQSPRYKIIEKRQSVAFWCNPISGHATLYWYQQILGQGPKLLIQFQNNGVVDDSQLPKDRFSAERLKGVDSTLKIQPAKLEDSAVYLCASSTAGNSGNTIYFGEGSWLTVV.

Points on this clone: The read ends 3 residues early relative to the CDR3; the germline J gene fills the gap. The V gene is TRBV29-1, the J gene TRBJ1-2; TRBD1 might be the D (6 bases). This CDR3 comprises 14 residues. Looked up from germline, CDR1 is SQVTM and CDR2 is ANQGSEA. V lost 5 bases and J lost 1, with 14 bases in between. The CDR3 DNA, read in part, is TGCAGCGTTACACAGGGAAACGTTAACTATGGC. This codes for CSVTQGNVNYG. The full CDR3 reads CSVTQGNVNYGYTF.

Turning to this clone: The CDR3 end falls 3 residues outside the read, so it is completed with the germline J gene. The chain recombines TRBV4-2 with TRBJ1-2; possible D gene TRBD1, 6 bases. Trimming cost V 0 bases and J 6 bases, with 14 bases left between them. Germline V CDR1 and CDR2: LGHNA, YNFKEQ. This CDR3 has 15 residues. The part of the CDR3 DNA that was read is TGTGCCAGCAGCCAAGACATGGGGGGGCCCGATGGC. Amino acids: CASSQDMGGPDG. The whole CDR3 sequence is CASSQDMGGPDGYTF.

Remarks on this clone: From the germline J gene comes the end of the CDR3, since the read stops 3 residues before it. The chain is built from TRBV18 and TRBJ2-1, with TRBD1 matching over 9 bases. The CDR3 extends over 15 amino acids. The ends lost 2 bases at V and 2 bases at J; junction bases unmatched: 1. Germline values: CDR1 KGHSH, CDR2 LQKENI. CDR3 bases read: TGTGCCAGCTCACCAGGGACAGGGACCTACAATGAG. Translation gives CASSPGTGTYNE. The full CDR3 protein reads CASSPGTGTYNEQFF.

A remark on this clone: The missing CDR3 end, 3 residues past where the read stops, is filled in from the germline J gene. The chain is built from TRBV19 and TRBJ2-7; no clear D. Germline-derived CDR1 and CDR2 are LNHDA and SQIVND (reference sequence). V was trimmed by 3 bases and J by 4 bases, leaving 10 bases between them. CDR3 size: 13 residues. CDR3: CASSIGQPYEQYF. Partial CDR3 DNA: TGTGCCAGTAGTATTGGGCAGCCATACGAG.

Note on this clone: The read terminates 3 residues ahead of where the CDR3 ends, so the germline J gene completes it. The gene calls are TRBV23-1 and TRBJ2-1, with 9 bases aligning to TRBD1. Being an ORF, TRBV23-1 has a function that is uncertain. CDR3 length: 16 amino acids. Trimming removed 10 bases from V and 5 bases from J; junction bases left unmatched: 15. CDR3 DNA, as far as it was read: TGCGCCAACCAAGGGTCGACGGGACAGGGAAACAATGAG. It codes for CANQGSTGQGNNE. The CDR3 in full is CANQGSTGQGNNEQFF.

Incomplete CDR3 DNA: TGCAGCGTTGGGGGGGGAGGTAACTATGGT. Its translation is CSVGGGGNYG. The complete CDR3 protein is CSVGGGGNYGQYF. The J gene is TRBJ2-4, the V gene TRBV29-1, with TRBD2 identical over 7 bases. The CDR3 is cut off 3 residues early in the read; its end comes from the germline J gene. The CDR3 has 13 residues. Germline CDR1 is SQVTM and CDR2 is ANQGSEA.

Concerning this clone itself: The read finishes 3 residues shy of the CDR3 end, and the germline J gene is used to complete it. This chain joins TRBV4-1 and TRBJ2-1; the match to TRBD1 covers 7 bases. Germline values: CDR1 MGHRA, CDR2 YSYEKL. CDR3 size: 15 residues. The V segment lost 8 bases and the J segment 4 bases; nucleotides outside the gene matches: 11. The DNA read from the CDR3 is TGCGCCAGCCGAACCACGACAGGGCCTTACAATGAG. This encodes CASRTTTGPYNE. The whole CDR3 region reads CASRTTTGPYNEQFF.

According to its frequency, this clone is medium-sized. The read stops 3 residues short of the end of the CDR3; the missing end is completed from the germline J gene. This chain connects TRBV7-2 to TRBJ2-2; D perhaps matches TRBD1 (6 bases). The length of the CDR3 is 12 residues. Germline lookup yields CDR1 SGHTA and CDR2 FQGNSA. Incomplete CDR3 DNA: TGTGCCAGCAGCTTATCGGGCAGGGGG. Amino acids: CASSLSGRG. The complete CDR3 reads CASSLSGRGLFF.

Regarding this clone: Read sequence stops 3 residues before the CDR3 end, and the germline J gene provides the missing end. This sequence joins TRBV6-2 or TRBV6-3 and TRBJ2-1; 8 bases agree with TRBD2. Germline CDR1 is MNHEY and CDR2 is SVGEGT. CDR3 length: 16 amino acids. V shed 3 bases and J 1 base; nucleotides not matched to a gene: 5. The part of the CDR3 DNA that was read is TGTGCCAGCAGTTATTTGGGGACTAGTTCCTACAATGAG. This gives the protein CASSYLGTSSYNE. The full CDR3 is CASSYLGTSSYNEQFF.

Concerning this clone itself: The read finishes 3 residues shy of the CDR3 end, and the germline J gene is used to complete it. This chain uses TRBV20-1 with TRBJ1-5, with TRBD1 matching over 7 bases. CDR1 DFQATT and CDR2 SNEGSKA come from the germline V gene (reference sequence). The CDR3 extends over 14 amino acids. V dropped 4 bases and J dropped 3; count of bases not matched to a gene: 6. The sequenced CDR3 bases are TGCAGTGCTAAGACAGGACAGGACAATCAGCCC. This encodes CSAKTGQDNQP. The complete CDR3 sequence is CSAKTGQDNQPQHF.

For this clone: The read falls 3 residues short of the CDR3 end, and the missing part is taken from the germline J gene. The chain is built from TRBV2 and TRBJ1-1, with 8 nucleotides matching TRBD1. The CDR3 length is 13 residues. Germline V gene lookup returns CDR1 SNHLY and CDR2 FYNNEI. The CDR3 DNA, read in part, is TGTGCCAGCAGTGGAGGGACAGGCTGGAGG. Translated, it gives CASSGGTGWR. The entire CDR3 is CASSGGTGWRAFF.

Details on this clone: The CDR3 end is not reached by the read, which stops 3 residues before it; the germline J gene fills it in. V and J are TRBV2 and TRBJ1-2; D may be TRBD1 (6 bases). Germline loops: CDR1 SNHLY, CDR2 FYNNEI. Trimming took off 6 bases at V and 4 bases at J, with 12 bases between the two ends. The CDR3 is 13 residues long. CDR3 loop: CASRRGNLYGYTF. Partial CDR3 DNA: TGTGCCAGCAGGAGGGGGAACCTCTATGGC.

As concerns this clone: The CDR3 is cut off 3 residues early in the read; its end comes from the germline J gene. The chain has TRBV29-1 and TRBJ1-5, with D maybe TRBD1 (5 bases). This CDR3 spans 13 amino acids. Per germline, CDR1 SQVTM and CDR2 ANQGSEA. The ends were cut back, 4 bases at V and 3 bases at J, with 10 bases in the middle. CDR3 DNA (partial): TGCAGCGTTGCACAGGCCTACAATCAGCCC. It codes for CSVAQAYNQP. The CDR3 reads in full as CSVAQAYNQPQHF.

Regarding this clone: The read terminates 3 residues before the CDR3 end, so the remaining end is supplied by the germline J gene. The V gene is TRBV5-5, the J gene TRBJ2-1; D is uncertain. The CDR3 sequence is 15 residues long. The germline gives CDR1 SGHKS, CDR2 YYEKEE (reference sequence). V lost 3 bases to trimming and J lost 6 bases, with 16 bases between them. CDR3 bases read: TGTGCCAGCAGCTCGTACTCGGGTCCGGGCAATGAG. Translation: CASSSYSGPGNE. The entire CDR3 is CASSSYSGPGNEQFF.

Notes on this clone: Read coverage stops 3 residues before the CDR3 terminus; the germline J gene supplies the remainder. Within the sample, other DNA sequences also encode this same CDR3. This chain links TRBV20-1 with TRBJ2-7, with 7 bases matching TRBD1. The CDR3 is 13 residues long. The germline gives CDR1 DFQATT, CDR2 SNEGSKA (reference sequence). V gave up 1 base and J gave up 3 bases; unmatched junction bases: 3. Partial CDR3 DNA: TGCAGTGCTAGAGTCCCAGGGGGCTACGAG. As protein: CSARVPGGYE. The whole CDR3 protein reads CSARVPGGYEQYF.

Comments on this clone: The read ends 3 residues shy of where the CDR3 ends; the end is completed using the germline J gene. V and J are TRBV19 and TRBJ2-3; 11 bases map to TRBD2. The CDR3 consists of 16 residues. In germline, CDR1 is LNHDA, CDR2 SQIVND (reference sequence). The chain's CDR3 is CASTPRLAGKQETQYF. CDR3 DNA (partial): TGTGCCAGTACCCCACGACTAGCGGGGAAACAAGAGACG. The whole variable domain, remainder taken from reference TRBV19 and TRBJ2-3, is DGGITQSPKYLFRKEGQNVTLSCEQNLNHDAMYWYRQDPGQGLRLIYYSQIVNDFQKGDIAEGYSVSREKKESFPLTVTSAQKNPTAFYLCASTPRLAGKQETQYFGPGTRLTVL.

With respect to this clone: One end of the junction fails to match germline, which may point to a read error. The read ends 3 residues shy of where the CDR3 ends; the end is completed using the germline J gene. V is TRBV18 and J is TRBJ1-5, with no clear D. CDR1 KGHSH and CDR2 LQKENI come from the germline V gene. The CDR3 has 13 amino acids. This CDR3 is CASPPQLNQPQHF. The covered CDR3 bases are TGTGCCAGCCCACCACAGCTCAATCAGCCC.